A single T cell receptor beta chain is shown here with its context. Time point noted: pre-reinfection, 55 to 20 weeks before reinfection detection. TCR sequencing was done directly ex vivo on sorted cells, without expansion in vitro. The Montreal HEPCO cohort supplied donors who inject drugs. This entry is derived from a study of memory CD8 T cells in hepatitis C reinfection. Turning to the study itself: Pre-reinfection samples were taken 55 to 20 weeks before detection.

Per the germline V gene, CDR1 is LNHDA and CDR2 is SQIVND (reference sequence). This CDR3 has 13 amino acids. Unmatched junction bases numbered 4, after V lost 6 bases and J lost 6 bases. Using immunoSEQ multiplex PCR, the repertoire was profiled, and TCRdb retains in-frame clones only, with some absent. The sample shows under 60,000 clones, roughly 89% of them seen only once. The source of this sequence is a man younger than 30 with hepatitis C virus infection. The chain joins TRBV19 to TRBJ2-7, with 11 bases that match TRBD1. The specimen was naive CD8+ T cells sorted from blood. This CDR3 reads CASSPGTGGEQYF. The CDR3 region has the DNA TGTGCCAGTAGCCCGGGGACAGGGGGCGAGCAGTACTTC. The whole variable domain, remainder taken from reference TRBV19 and TRBJ2-7, is DGGITQSPKYLFRKEGQNVTLSCEQNLNHDAMYWYRQDPGQGLRLIYYSQIVNDFQKGDIAEGYSVSREKKESFPLTVTSAQKNPTAFYLCASSPGTGGEQYFGPGTRLTVT.